Below are 16 T cell receptor beta chains sequenced from a single sample in a study of CD8 T cells in ankylosing spondylitis. TCRdb used MiXCR to reprocess the 5' RACE reads, holding one entry per CDR3 protein. Among approximately 240,000 distinct CDR3 sequences listed, 20% to 30% were seen once. The sample taken for sequencing was blood, either unsorted or a sorted T cell fraction (not recorded which). These receptors originate from a male donor with ankylosing spondylitis or in good health (not recorded which).

This clonotype was detected only a few times. The gene calls are TRBV6-1 and TRBJ2-2; 8 nucleotides match TRBD1. The CDR3 has 14 residues. J lost 7 bases, V lost 6 bases, and 7 bases had no gene match. Germline values: CDR1 MNHNS, CDR2 SASEGT. The CDR3 nucleotides read TGTGCCAGCAGCTCAGGGGGCGAAGGCGGGGAGCTGTTTTTT. Protein sequence: CASSSGGEGGELFF.

Only a few counts were recorded for this clonotype. The chain has TRBV6-1 and TRBJ2-3; D gene uncertain. The germline CDR1 and CDR2 sequences are MNHNS and SASEGT. Trimming removed 2 bases from V and 3 bases from J, with 9 bases in between. CDR3 length: 14 amino acids. The CDR3 sequence is CASSELGSTDTQYF. The CDR3 nucleotides are TGTGCCAGCAGTGAACTGGGATCGACAGATACGCAGTATTTT.

This clonotype was counted at least ten times. The DNA for the CDR3 is TGCAGTGAACGGACAGGGCTAGATGGCTACACCTTC. Translated, it gives CSERTGLDGYTF. This chain connects TRBV20-1 to TRBJ1-2; 8 bases fit TRBD1. With 7 bases clipped from V and 6 bases from J, the junction kept 7 bases outside the gene matches. CDR3 length: 12 residues. CDR1 DFQATT and CDR2 SNEGSKA come from the germline V gene (reference sequence).

At least ten counts were recorded for this clonotype. The V gene is TRBV7-2, the J gene TRBJ2-2; perhaps D is TRBD1 or TRBD2 (5 bases each). The CDR3 has 15 amino acids. Germline values: CDR1 SGHTA, CDR2 FQGNSA. V lost 0 bases, J lost 6 bases, and 11 bases lay in between. This CDR3 reads CASSLAAGTAGELFF. In nucleotides, the CDR3 is TGTGCCAGCAGCTTAGCTGCAGGGACCGCCGGGGAGCTGTTTTTT.

This clonotype has at least ten counts. The J gene is TRBJ1-5, the V gene TRBV20-1; 9 bases line up with TRBD1. V was pared by 1 base and J by 1 base, with 8 bases of the junction left unmatched. The CDR3 loop spans 17 amino acids. CDR1 and CDR2 from the germline V gene are DFQATT and SNEGSKA (reference sequence). The CDR3 is CSARGGTGWTSNQPQHF. The CDR3 DNA reads as TGCAGTGCTAGAGGAGGGACAGGGTGGACGAGCAATCAGCCCCAGCATTTT.

The chain employs TRBV29-1 and TRBJ2-1; the D gene is possibly TRBD2 (6 bases). Per germline, CDR1 SQVTM and CDR2 ANQGSEA. Between the trimmed V and J ends, which lost 6 bases and 9 bases, there was a span of 21 bases. The CDR3 has 14 amino acids. The CDR3 region has the DNA TGCAGCGTGGAGACTAGGGTTTCTTACGTTGAGCAGTTCTTC. Amino acids: CSVETRVSYVEQFF.

This clonotype was detected only a few times. The genes are TRBV29-1 and TRBJ1-4; TRBD1 aligns across 7 bases. The V segment lost 6 bases and the J segment 7 bases; nucleotides outside the gene matches: 14. The CDR3 has 15 residues. From germline, CDR1 is SQVTM and CDR2 ANQGSEA. DNA for the CDR3: TGCAGCGTGGAGGCCACCGACAGGGAAGGTGAAAAACTGTTTTTT. Its translation is CSVEATDREGEKLFF.

This clonotype was observed a few times. This chain connects TRBV12-3 or TRBV12-4 to TRBJ1-5, with D uncertain. The CDR3 has 13 residues. V was cut by 3 bases and J by 4 bases, with 7 bases left in between. In DNA, the CDR3 is TGTGCCAGCAGTTTCGACGGTAATCAGCCCCAGCATTTT. The encoded protein is CASSFDGNQPQHF.

This clonotype was seen many times. V and J are TRBV2 and TRBJ2-5, with D possibly being TRBD1 or TRBD2 (5 bases each). The CDR3 extends over 14 amino acids. Germline-derived CDR1 and CDR2 are SNHLY and FYNNEI. V was trimmed by 1 base and J by 2 bases, leaving 8 bases between them. The CDR3 reads CASSEGGRQETQYF. CDR3 sequence (DNA): TGTGCCAGCAGTGAAGGGGGACGACAAGAGACCCAGTACTTC. The entire variable domain, with the rest obtained from reference TRBV2 and TRBJ2-5, is as follows: EPEVTQTPSHQVTQMGQEVILRCVPISNHLYFYWYRQILGQKVEFLVSFYNNEISEKSEIFDDQFSVERPDGSNFTLKIRSTKLEDSAMYFCASSEGGRQETQYFGPGTRLLVL.

Ten or more counts support this clonotype. The CDR3 DNA sequence: TGTGCCTGGAGCCGCCAGGTGGGAGAGCAGTACTTC. This translates into CAWSRQVGEQYF. V gene TRBV30 combines with J gene TRBJ2-7; no definite D call. CDR1 and CDR2 (germline): GTSNPN, SVGIG (reference sequence). CDR3 length: 12 residues. Trimming cost V 3 bases and J 7 bases, with 13 bases left between them.

This clonotype has just a few counts. The rearrangement uses TRBV20-1 and TRBJ1-6; 8 bases map to TRBD1. Germline CDR1 is DFQATT and CDR2 is SNEGSKA (reference sequence). With V trimmed by 2 bases and J by 6 bases, 6 bases remained unmatched. The CDR3 sequence is 15 residues long. The CDR3 sequence: CSARHPGQVNSPLHF. The CDR3 DNA follows: TGCAGTGCTAGACACCCGGGACAGGTTAATTCACCCCTCCACTTT.

This clonotype was observed a handful of times. The chain couples TRBV6-1 to TRBJ1-2, with TRBD1 as a possible D gene (5 bases). The V gene's germline CDR1 is MNHNS and CDR2 SASEGT. V was cut by 7 bases and J by 5 bases, with 17 bases left in between. The CDR3 runs 14 residues. The CDR3 DNA is TGTGCCAGCACCGATGATGACAGTGCGTATGGCTACACCTTC. Its translation is CASTDDDSAYGYTF.

This clonotype has ten or more counts. The junction and the germline gene differ at one end; a read error may be behind it. The chain is built from TRBV12-3 or TRBV12-4 and TRBJ1-2; 7 bases align to TRBD1. CDR3 length equals 14 residues. CDR3 in DNA: TGTGCCAGCAGTGCCCTGACAGGGTCCTCCCTTAAAAACTTC. It yields the protein CASSALTGSSLKNF.

This rearrangement joins TRBV11-1 to TRBJ2-7, with D possibly TRBD1 on 5 matching bases. This CDR3 has 14 amino acids. Per germline, CDR1 SGHAT and CDR2 FQDESV (reference sequence). The V gene lost 5 bases and the J gene lost 5 bases, with 16 bases spanning the gap. Here the CDR3 reads CASSTSLYRNEQYF. The CDR3 DNA is TGTGCCAGCAGCACATCGTTGTACAGGAACGAGCAGTACTTC.

The V gene is TRBV4-1, the J gene TRBJ1-6, with no clear D. Trimming left V 0 bases short and J 6 bases short, with 9 bases between. This CDR3 is 15 amino acids long. The germline CDR1 and CDR2 sequences are MGHRA and YSYEKL. The DNA of the CDR3 is TGCGCCAGCAGCCAAGATAGGGCAGCTAATTCACCCCTCCACTTT. Protein product: CASSQDRAANSPLHF.

Only a few counts were recorded for this clonotype. The chain joins TRBV24-1 to TRBJ2-1; TRBD1 might be the D (6 bases). The germline V and J ends were trimmed by 1 base and 3 bases, with 9 bases remaining between them. CDR1 and CDR2 from the germline V gene are KGHDR and SFDVKD. This CDR3 is built from 15 residues. CDR3 sequence reads: CATSDLADSYNEQFF. CDR3 DNA: TGTGCCACCAGTGATTTAGCGGACAGCTACAATGAGCAGTTCTTC.